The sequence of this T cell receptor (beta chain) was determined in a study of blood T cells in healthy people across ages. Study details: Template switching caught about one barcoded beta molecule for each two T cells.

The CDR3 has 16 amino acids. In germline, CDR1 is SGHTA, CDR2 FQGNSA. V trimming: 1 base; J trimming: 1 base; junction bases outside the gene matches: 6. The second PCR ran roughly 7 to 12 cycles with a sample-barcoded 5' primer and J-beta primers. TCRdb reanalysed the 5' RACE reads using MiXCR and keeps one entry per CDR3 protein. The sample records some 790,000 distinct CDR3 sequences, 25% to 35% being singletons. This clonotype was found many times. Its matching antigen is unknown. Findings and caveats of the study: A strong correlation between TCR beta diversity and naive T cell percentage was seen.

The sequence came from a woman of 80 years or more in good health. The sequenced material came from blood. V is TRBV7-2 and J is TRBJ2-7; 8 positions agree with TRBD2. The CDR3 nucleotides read TGTGCCAGCAGCTTAGGGCCGGGGGGGATTTCCTACGAGCAGTACTTC. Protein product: CASSLGPGGISYEQYF.